These 28 T cell receptor beta chains were all obtained from the same sample, sequenced in a study of technical replicates of blood from a handful of donors. The repertoire was sequenced with immunoSEQ multiplex PCR; TCRdb's copy has only in-frame clones and lacks some. Of roughly 92,000 clones detected, approximately 95% appear once; the ten largest clones hold 0.34%. Specimen: T cells isolated from PBMCs. The receptors come from a human donor in good health.

The V and J genes are TRBV2 and TRBJ1-1; D is uncertain. Germline V gene lookup returns CDR1 SNHLY and CDR2 FYNNEI. The V gene lost 4 bases and the J gene lost 1 base, with 4 bases spanning the gap. The CDR3 has 12 residues. DNA of the CDR3: TGTGCCAGCAGTGGTAGGAACACTGAAGCTTTCTTT. It codes for CASSGRNTEAFF.

The chain recombines TRBV6-5 with TRBJ2-3; D may be TRBD1 (5 bases). This CDR3 is 13 amino acids long. The germline V gene has CDR1 MNHEY and CDR2 SVGAGI. V was clipped by 5 bases and J by 5 bases, with 11 bases between them. For the CDR3, the DNA is TGTGCCAGCAGTCAGTGGACACAAGATACGCAGTATTTT. It codes for CASSQWTQDTQYF.

The chain uses TRBV6-5 and TRBJ2-7; D gene unclear. Per the germline V gene, CDR1 is MNHEY and CDR2 is SVGAGI. The CDR3 sequence is 13 residues long. Trimming shortened V by 5 bases and J by 3 bases, and 11 bases separated the two germline ends. In nucleotides, the CDR3 is TGTGCCAGCAGTCCGACTGAGAGCTACGAGCAGTACTTC. This encodes CASSPTESYEQYF.

V is TRBV30 and J is TRBJ2-7, with D perhaps matching TRBD2 (6 bases). Germline values: CDR1 GTSNPN, CDR2 SVGIG (reference sequence). V was trimmed by 0 bases and J by 4 bases, leaving 13 bases between them. This CDR3 has 14 amino acids. In DNA, the CDR3 is TGTGCCTGGAGTGTTGTCGGGGGAAAGTACGAGCAGTACTTC. Translating it yields CAWSVVGGKYEQYF.

J is TRBJ2-1 and V is TRBV6-1; perhaps TRBD2 as D (6 bases). The CDR3 consists of 11 residues. The germline gives CDR1 MNHNS, CDR2 SASEGT. Trimming cost V 5 bases and J 10 bases, with 9 bases left between them. Written as DNA, the CDR3 is TGTGCCAGCAGTTACGCGGGAGAGCAGTTCTTC. It codes for CASSYAGEQFF.

In its sample, this clone was seen a few times. The chain couples TRBV7-3 to TRBJ2-1, with 8 bases that match TRBD2. Germline values: CDR1 SGHTA, CDR2 FQGTGA. V trimming: 4 bases; J trimming: 6 bases; junction bases outside the gene matches: 8. The CDR3 runs to 15 residues. CDR3 loop: CASSSTGTSVNEQFF. CDR3 sequence (DNA): TGTGCCAGCAGCTCCACCGGGACTAGTGTCAATGAGCAGTTCTTC.

The chain links TRBV7-3 to TRBJ2-5; D perhaps matches TRBD2 (6 bases). V was trimmed by 5 bases and J by 3 bases, leaving 13 bases between them. This CDR3 region has 14 residues. CDR1 is SGHTA and CDR2 is FQGTGA in the germline V gene. The CDR3 region has the DNA TGTGCCAGCAGCGGGGGGACTGGCAAAGAGACCCAGTACTTC. Its translation: CASSGGTGKETQYF.

V and J are TRBV29-1 and TRBJ1-5; 7 nucleotides match TRBD1. Germline-derived CDR1 and CDR2 are SQVTM and ANQGSEA. The trim removed 5 bases at V and 3 bases at J, leaving 4 bases unmatched. This CDR3 spans 13 amino acids. CDR3 nucleotide sequence: TGCAGCGTTCGGACAGGAGTCAATCAGCCCCAGCATTTT. Translation: CSVRTGVNQPQHF.

This clone turned up a few times. The gene calls are TRBV10-1 and TRBJ2-7; perhaps TRBD1 as D (6 bases). The CDR3 covers 18 residues. Germline V gene lookup returns CDR1 WNHNN and CDR2 SYGVQD (reference sequence). Trimming pared 0 bases from V and 6 bases from J, leaving 24 bases between. CDR3 amino acids: CASSESLDSLKESVEQYF. The CDR3 nucleotides are TGCGCCAGCAGTGAGTCGTTGGACAGCCTAAAGGAATCGGTCGAGCAGTACTTC.

As DNA, the CDR3 is TGTGCTAGTGGTTTGGTCGGGGACTATGGCTACACCTTC. This gives the protein CASGLVGDYGYTF. This chain joins TRBV12-5 and TRBJ1-2; the D is unclear. Germline CDR1 LGHNT, CDR2 FRNRAP. The CDR3 spans 13 residues. The V end lost 0 bases, the J end lost 3 bases, and 5 bases lay between the germline ends.

V gene TRBV6-5 combines with J gene TRBJ1-2; D call uncertain. The germline CDR1 and CDR2 sequences are MNHEY and SVGAGI. V was pared by 8 bases and J by 3 bases, with 16 bases between. The CDR3 runs 14 residues. The CDR3 DNA reads TGTGCCAGCCGAGAGGAGGGTGGAGACTATGGCTACACCTTC. Translated, it gives CASREEGGDYGYTF.

The J gene is TRBJ2-7, the V gene TRBV9; perhaps TRBD1 as D (5 bases). CDR3 length: 15 amino acids. The V gene lost 1 base and the J gene lost 4 bases, with 15 bases spanning the gap. Germline V gives CDR1 SGDLS, CDR2 YYNGEE. CDR3 loop: CASSVTGQSPYEQYF. CDR3 DNA: TGTGCCAGCAGCGTAACAGGTCAGTCACCTTACGAGCAGTACTTC. Full variable domain (rest looked up from reference TRBV9 and TRBJ2-7): DSGVTQTPKHLITATGQRVTLRCSPRSGDLSVYWYQQSLDQGLQFLIQYYNGEERAKGNILERFSAQQFPDLHSELNLSSLELGDSALYFCASSVTGQSPYEQYFGPGTRLTVT.

This clone has more than one count but fewer than ten. The rearrangement uses TRBV30 and TRBJ1-1; TRBD1 agrees at 7 bases. Germline V CDR1 and CDR2: GTSNPN, SVGIG (reference sequence). V lost 4 bases and J lost 4; bases outside the gene matches: 3. The CDR3 length is 12 residues. The CDR3 nucleotides read TGTGCCTGGACAGGGGGGAGCACTGAAGCTTTCTTT. This gives the protein CAWTGGSTEAFF.

The table lists this clone with a count of one. This rearrangement joins TRBV10-1 to TRBJ2-2, with TRBD2 matching over 8 bases. V lost 6 bases and J lost 4; bases outside the gene matches: 4. This CDR3 has 14 residues. The germline CDR1 and CDR2 sequences are WNHNN and SYGVQD (reference sequence). The DNA for the CDR3 is TGCGCCAGCAGAGCGGGAGACGGCACCGGGGAGCTGTTTTTT. Protein product: CASRAGDGTGELFF.

The V gene is TRBV5-5, the J gene TRBJ2-7; D possibly corresponds to TRBD1 (7 bases). Trimming cost V 1 base and J 2 bases, with 16 bases left between them. CDR1 is SGHKS, CDR2 YYEKEE, per germline (reference sequence). This CDR3 has 16 amino acids. The CDR3 coding sequence is TGTGCCAGCAGCTTGATGGGGGGACAGCTACCCTACGAGCAGTACTTC. Protein: CASSLMGGQLPYEQYF.

The chain is built from TRBV12-2 and TRBJ2-2; TRBD2, as called in the table, went unchecked against the DNA. TRBV12-2 is deemed a pseudogene. This CDR3 has 17 amino acids. CDR3 sequence (DNA): TGTGCAAGTCGCTTAGCGCAAAATAGCGGGAACACCGGGGAGCTGTTTTTT. Translated, it gives CASRLAQNSGNTGELFF.

The chain uses TRBV5-1 and TRBJ1-2; 7 nucleotides match TRBD1. The CDR3 contains 14 residues. With 0 bases clipped from V and 4 bases from J, the junction kept 3 bases outside the gene matches. Per the germline V gene, CDR1 is SGHRS and CDR2 is YFSETQ. Written as DNA, the CDR3 is TGCGCCAGCAGCTTGGGACAGGGAGTCTATGGCTACACCTTC. Its translation is CASSLGQGVYGYTF.

V gene TRBV9 combines with J gene TRBJ2-1, with D uncertain. With 0 bases removed from V and 4 bases from J, the gap between germline ends came to 8 bases. This CDR3 spans 14 amino acids. Germline V gene lookup returns CDR1 SGDLS and CDR2 YYNGEE. The CDR3 reads CASSVVSGYNEQFF. CDR3 DNA: TGTGCCAGCAGCGTAGTGTCAGGATACAATGAGCAGTTCTTC.

The chain carries TRBV27 and TRBJ2-4, with TRBD2 matching 10 bases. The germline V gene encodes CDR1 MNHEY and CDR2 SMNVEV (reference sequence). The V and J ends lost 3 bases and 8 bases, in that order; junction bases with no gene match: 7. CDR3 length: 15 residues. The CDR3 spells CASSFSLAGVDIQYF. The CDR3 DNA is TGTGCCAGCAGTTTTTCCCTAGCGGGAGTTGACATTCAGTACTTC.

The chain uses TRBV4-1 and TRBJ2-7; 10 bases are a match to TRBD1. Germline trimming cut 0 bases from V and 5 bases from J; bases unmatched to any gene: 7. The CDR3 consists of 16 residues. Germline lookup yields CDR1 MGHRA and CDR2 YSYEKL. The CDR3 loop reads CASSQDTGQGLHEQYF. CDR3 bases: TGCGCCAGCAGCCAAGATACGGGACAGGGGTTACACGAGCAGTACTTC.

This rearrangement joins TRBV25-1 to TRBJ2-1; 14 nucleotides line up with TRBD2. The CDR3 sequence is 15 residues long. Germline V CDR1 and CDR2: MGHDK, SYGVNS. Trimming removed 4 bases from V and 5 bases from J; junction bases left unmatched: 1. CDR3 nucleotides: TGTGCCAGCAGTGGACTAGCGGGAGGGGACAATGAGCAGTTCTTC. It specifies CASSGLAGGDNEQFF.

About this clone itself: No DNA is shown, since the ends of the CDR3 on it are uncertain; the CDR3 is the one TCRdb lists. The chain has TRBV27 and TRBJ2-7; the DNA was not compared with TRBD2, the D call given in the table. Germline V gene data show CDR1 as MNHEY and CDR2 as SMNVEV (reference sequence). The CDR3 is 19 residues long, ends included. CDR3 amino acids: CASSSSGVHASGSVDEQYF.

The rearrangement uses TRBV15 and TRBJ1-3, with 8 bases that match TRBD1. CDR1 is LNHNV and CDR2 is YYDKDF in the germline V gene (reference sequence). This CDR3 has 19 residues. After removal of 3 bases from V and 2 bases from J, the junction contained 15 bases not matched to a gene. The CDR3 DNA reads as TGTGCCACCAGCAGCGCCACCGGGACAGGAGATTTTGCTGGAAACACCATATATTTT. Encoded protein: CATSSATGTGDFAGNTIYF. The full variable domain, in which reference TRBV15 and TRBJ1-3 provide the parts outside the CDR3, is DAMVIQNPRYQVTQFGKPVTLSCSQTLNHNVMYWYQQKSSQAPKLLFHYYDKDFNNEADTPDNFQSRRPNTSFCFLDIRSPGLGDTAMYLCATSSATGTGDFAGNTIYFGEGSWLTVV.

CDR3 amino acids: CASSQRPGLYGYTF. CDR3 bases: TGTGCCAGCAGCCAACGTCCAGGGCTCTATGGCTACACCTTC. The V call is TRBV4-2, the J call TRBJ1-2, with D tentatively TRBD1 (5 bases). The V end lost 2 bases, the J end lost 4 bases, and 11 bases lay between the germline ends. Germline V gives CDR1 LGHNA, CDR2 YNFKEQ. The CDR3 has 14 amino acids.

The V call is TRBV9, the J call TRBJ2-7; 8 bases map to TRBD2. The CDR3 runs to 15 residues. Per germline, CDR1 SGDLS and CDR2 YYNGEE. Losses at the gene ends were 4 bases for V and 0 bases for J; bases not matched to a gene: 6. CDR3: CASSPHGTSSYEQYF. In nucleotides, the CDR3 is TGTGCCAGCAGCCCCCACGGGACTAGCTCCTACGAGCAGTACTTC.

The V and J genes are TRBV11-3 and TRBJ1-4; D not certain. With 4 bases removed from V and 3 bases from J, the gap between germline ends came to 12 bases. The germline CDR1 and CDR2 sequences are SGHNT and YENEEA. This CDR3 is built from 15 residues. CDR3 nucleotides: TGTGCCAGCAGCTCATACGGAGAGGCTAATGAAAAACTGTTTTTT. It translates to CASSSYGEANEKLFF.

This rearrangement joins TRBV19 to TRBJ1-2; D is ambiguous. V was shortened by 3 bases and J by 4 bases, with 12 bases between the two germline ends. The CDR3 extends over 14 amino acids. Per the germline V gene, CDR1 is LNHDA and CDR2 is SQIVND (reference sequence). This CDR3 reads CASSIKGRGYGYTF. CDR3 coding DNA: TGTGCCAGTAGTATTAAGGGCCGGGGCTATGGCTACACCTTC.

DNA for the CDR3: TGTGCCAGCAGCCTTCCGGGACTTTACAATGAGCAGTTCTTC. It encodes CASSLPGLYNEQFF. This chain connects TRBV14 to TRBJ2-1; maybe TRBD2 (6 bases). This CDR3 has 14 amino acids. V shed 4 bases and J shed 4 bases, with 11 bases lying between them. Germline V lookup: CDR1 SGHDN, CDR2 FVKESK.